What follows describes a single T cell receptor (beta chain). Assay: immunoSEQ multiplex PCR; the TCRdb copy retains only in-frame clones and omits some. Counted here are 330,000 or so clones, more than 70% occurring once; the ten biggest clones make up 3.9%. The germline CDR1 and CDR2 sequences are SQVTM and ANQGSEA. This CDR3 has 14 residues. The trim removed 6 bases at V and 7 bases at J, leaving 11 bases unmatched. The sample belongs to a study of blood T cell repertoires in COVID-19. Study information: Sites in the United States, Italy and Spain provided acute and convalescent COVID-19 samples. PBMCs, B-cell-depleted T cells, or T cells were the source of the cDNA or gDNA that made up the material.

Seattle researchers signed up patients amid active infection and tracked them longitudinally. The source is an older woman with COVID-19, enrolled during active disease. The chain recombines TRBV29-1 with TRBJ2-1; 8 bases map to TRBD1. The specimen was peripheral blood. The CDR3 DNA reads TGCAGCGTGGCCGGGGGACAGGTTAAAAATGAGCAGTTCTTC. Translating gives CSVAGGQVKNEQFF.